Described below is a single T cell receptor (beta chain) sequence and its context. Antigen unknown. A much larger clone differs from this one at a single base, so this may be a read error. The source of the sample is a study of early T cells in non-severe SARS-CoV-2 infection. On the study more broadly: RNA in bulk from unsorted whole blood was sequenced, and chains were unpaired. General study results and limits: VDJdb-based matching was biased toward anti-spike CD8 responses and missed private and CD4 specificities.

Unique molecular identifier tags were affixed to discrete cDNA molecules. Using its own MiXCR run on the 5' RACE reads, TCRdb lists one record per CDR3 protein. The sample lists 76,000 or so distinct CDR3 sequences, approximately 10% occurring once. CDR1 and CDR2 (germline): LNHDA, SQIVND (reference sequence). CDR3 length equals 15 residues. The chain uses TRBV19 and TRBJ1-5; TRBD1 agrees at 9 bases. This TCR came from an adult who was a healthcare worker with PCR-confirmed SARS-CoV-2 infection or an uninfected control (not recorded which). The sample comprised whole blood. CDR3 in amino acids: CARSTGQGPSQPQHF. DNA of the CDR3: TGTGCCAGAAGTACGGGACAGGGTCCTTCTCAGCCCCAGCATTTT.